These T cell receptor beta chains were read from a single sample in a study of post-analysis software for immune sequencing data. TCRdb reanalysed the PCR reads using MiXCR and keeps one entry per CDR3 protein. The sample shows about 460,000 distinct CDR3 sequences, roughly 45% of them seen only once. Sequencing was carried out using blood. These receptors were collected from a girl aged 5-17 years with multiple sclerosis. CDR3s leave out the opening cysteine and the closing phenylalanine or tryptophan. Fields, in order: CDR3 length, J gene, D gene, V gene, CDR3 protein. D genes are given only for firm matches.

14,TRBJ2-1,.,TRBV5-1,ASSSEGSSSYNEQF
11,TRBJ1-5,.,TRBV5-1,ASSLELSQPQH
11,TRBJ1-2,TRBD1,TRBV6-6,ASSTDRAYGYT
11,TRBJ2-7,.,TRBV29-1,SVEGDGSYEQY
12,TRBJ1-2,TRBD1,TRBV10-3,AISESGGVYGYT
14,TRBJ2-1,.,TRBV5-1,ASSLRQDLSYNEQF
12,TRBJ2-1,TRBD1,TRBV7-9,ASLRDSVYNEQF
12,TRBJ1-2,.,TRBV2,GPERGATNYGYT
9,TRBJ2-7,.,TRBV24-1,ATSDPYEQY
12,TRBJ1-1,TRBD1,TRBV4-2,ASSQLGQATEAF
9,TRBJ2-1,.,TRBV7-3,ASNPIHEQF
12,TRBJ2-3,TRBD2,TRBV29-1,SVAPRLAPDTQY
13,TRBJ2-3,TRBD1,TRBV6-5,ASSYSGQGTDTQY
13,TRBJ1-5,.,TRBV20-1,SAAETAGSNQPQH
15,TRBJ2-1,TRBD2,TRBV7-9,ASSLRASGGSHNEQF
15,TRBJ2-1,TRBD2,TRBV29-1,SVDLAGNKIAYNEQF
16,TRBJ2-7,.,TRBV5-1,ASSLYPSDREDSYEQY
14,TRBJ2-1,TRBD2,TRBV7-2,ASSLAGGLAYNEQF
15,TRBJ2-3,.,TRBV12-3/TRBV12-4,ASSFRFNSGSTDTQY
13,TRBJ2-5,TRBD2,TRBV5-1,ASSMGLAGAETQY
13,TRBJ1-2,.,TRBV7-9,ASSLRTETLTGYT
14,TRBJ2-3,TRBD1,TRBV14,ASSQAGTGFTDTQY
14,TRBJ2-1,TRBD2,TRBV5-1,ASSFGSSGSANEQF
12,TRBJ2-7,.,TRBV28,ASYSGTRSYEEY
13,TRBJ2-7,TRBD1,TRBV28,ASGGSDRAAYEQY
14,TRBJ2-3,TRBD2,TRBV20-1,SARPIAGGSIVGQY
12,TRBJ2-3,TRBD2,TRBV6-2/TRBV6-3,ASRIAGITDTQY
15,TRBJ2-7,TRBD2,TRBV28,ASSPTAGLAGVDEQY
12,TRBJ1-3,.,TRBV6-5,ASSYGYPGNTIY
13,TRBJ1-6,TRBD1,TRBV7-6,ASSGRDSYNSPLH
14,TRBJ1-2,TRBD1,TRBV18,ASSPQSQGATQGYT
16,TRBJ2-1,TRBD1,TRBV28,ASSLLDRGLGYYNEQF
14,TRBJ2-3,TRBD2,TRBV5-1,ASSFTTGGPSDTQY
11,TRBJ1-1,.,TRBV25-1,ASEDRTYTEAF
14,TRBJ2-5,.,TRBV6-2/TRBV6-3,ASSFSRGRRRETQY